The next 4 T cell receptor beta chains were all read from a single sample in a study of radiotherapy plus CTLA-4 blockade in lung cancer. Assay: immunoSEQ multiplex PCR; the TCRdb copy retains only in-frame clones and omits some. Here the sample spans roughly 77,000 clones, roughly 74% being singletons. The material was peripheral blood, obtained from a patient treated with radiotherapy plus ipilimumab. The origin of the receptors is a human donor with non-small cell lung cancer whose response to radiotherapy plus ipilimumab could not be evaluated.

The chain combines TRBV19 with TRBJ2-3; perhaps TRBD2 as D (5 bases). The CDR3 contains 15 residues. The germline V gene has CDR1 LNHDA and CDR2 SQIVND (reference sequence). V dropped 7 bases and J dropped 2 bases, with 16 bases sitting between them. The CDR3 nucleotides read TGTGCCAGTACCCCCGAGGTCGGACTCACAGATACGCAGTATTTT. Translated: CASTPEVGLTDTQYF. Together with reference TRBV19 and TRBJ2-3, the CDR3 gives the full variable domain: DGGITQSPKYLFRKEGQNVTLSCEQNLNHDAMYWYRQDPGQGLRLIYYSQIVNDFQKGDIAEGYSVSREKKESFPLTVTSAQKNPTAFYLCASTPEVGLTDTQYFGPGTRLTVL.

This sequence joins TRBV7-9 and TRBJ1-2, with a tentative D call TRBD1 (6 bases). In germline, CDR1 is SEHNR, CDR2 FQNEAQ (reference sequence). The CDR3 covers 14 residues. Trimming stripped 5 bases from V and 8 bases from J, with 18 bases between. The CDR3 here is CASSHETGLGGYTF. The CDR3 nucleotides are TGTGCCAGCAGCCACGAAACAGGGTTGGGAGGCTACACCTTC.

The chain recombines TRBV7-2 with TRBJ1-2; D is ambiguous. The V end lost 1 base, the J end lost 1 base, and 7 bases lay between the germline ends. This CDR3 is 14 amino acids long. Germline values: CDR1 SGHTA, CDR2 FQGNSA. The CDR3 DNA follows: TGTGCCAGCAGCTTAGGCGGGAATAACTATGGCTACACCTTC. Amino acids: CASSLGGNNYGYTF.

J is TRBJ1-1 and V is TRBV5-1, with TRBD1 matching over 7 bases. The CDR3 runs to 14 residues. Germline V gene sequence: CDR1 SGHRS, CDR2 YFSETQ. Losses at the gene ends were 4 bases for V and 3 bases for J; bases not matched to a gene: 6. The CDR3 region has the DNA TGCGCCAGCAGCGTGACAGGGTTGGACACTGAAGCTTTCTTT. Its protein product is CASSVTGLDTEAFF.